This entry features one T cell receptor beta chain sequence. Its antigen remains unidentified. This CDR3 region has 14 residues. Germline trimming cut 8 bases from V and 8 bases from J; bases unmatched to any gene: 6. Germline CDR1 is PRHDT and CDR2 is FYEKMQ (reference sequence). The sample belongs to a study of T cell responses to AZD1222 COVID-19 vaccine. Looking at the study overall: Pooling of second doses given at about 4 or about 12 weeks was done. General study results and limits: Spike-specific TCR breadth rose after two AZD1222 doses, and depth rose as well.

Measured with immunoSEQ multiplex PCR; TCRdb has only the in-frame clones, and not every one. The sample lists more than 140,000 clones, around nine tenths seen once, with 5% in the top ten. V is TRBV13 and J is TRBJ2-2; 12 nucleotides align to TRBD1. The sequence was obtained from an adult in good health. The sequences come from peripheral blood, collected on day 0 of AZD1222 vaccination. The CDR3 loop reads CASRGQGASGELFF. The CDR3 DNA reads TGTGCCAGCCGGGGACAGGGGGCTTCGGGGGAGCTGTTTTTT.